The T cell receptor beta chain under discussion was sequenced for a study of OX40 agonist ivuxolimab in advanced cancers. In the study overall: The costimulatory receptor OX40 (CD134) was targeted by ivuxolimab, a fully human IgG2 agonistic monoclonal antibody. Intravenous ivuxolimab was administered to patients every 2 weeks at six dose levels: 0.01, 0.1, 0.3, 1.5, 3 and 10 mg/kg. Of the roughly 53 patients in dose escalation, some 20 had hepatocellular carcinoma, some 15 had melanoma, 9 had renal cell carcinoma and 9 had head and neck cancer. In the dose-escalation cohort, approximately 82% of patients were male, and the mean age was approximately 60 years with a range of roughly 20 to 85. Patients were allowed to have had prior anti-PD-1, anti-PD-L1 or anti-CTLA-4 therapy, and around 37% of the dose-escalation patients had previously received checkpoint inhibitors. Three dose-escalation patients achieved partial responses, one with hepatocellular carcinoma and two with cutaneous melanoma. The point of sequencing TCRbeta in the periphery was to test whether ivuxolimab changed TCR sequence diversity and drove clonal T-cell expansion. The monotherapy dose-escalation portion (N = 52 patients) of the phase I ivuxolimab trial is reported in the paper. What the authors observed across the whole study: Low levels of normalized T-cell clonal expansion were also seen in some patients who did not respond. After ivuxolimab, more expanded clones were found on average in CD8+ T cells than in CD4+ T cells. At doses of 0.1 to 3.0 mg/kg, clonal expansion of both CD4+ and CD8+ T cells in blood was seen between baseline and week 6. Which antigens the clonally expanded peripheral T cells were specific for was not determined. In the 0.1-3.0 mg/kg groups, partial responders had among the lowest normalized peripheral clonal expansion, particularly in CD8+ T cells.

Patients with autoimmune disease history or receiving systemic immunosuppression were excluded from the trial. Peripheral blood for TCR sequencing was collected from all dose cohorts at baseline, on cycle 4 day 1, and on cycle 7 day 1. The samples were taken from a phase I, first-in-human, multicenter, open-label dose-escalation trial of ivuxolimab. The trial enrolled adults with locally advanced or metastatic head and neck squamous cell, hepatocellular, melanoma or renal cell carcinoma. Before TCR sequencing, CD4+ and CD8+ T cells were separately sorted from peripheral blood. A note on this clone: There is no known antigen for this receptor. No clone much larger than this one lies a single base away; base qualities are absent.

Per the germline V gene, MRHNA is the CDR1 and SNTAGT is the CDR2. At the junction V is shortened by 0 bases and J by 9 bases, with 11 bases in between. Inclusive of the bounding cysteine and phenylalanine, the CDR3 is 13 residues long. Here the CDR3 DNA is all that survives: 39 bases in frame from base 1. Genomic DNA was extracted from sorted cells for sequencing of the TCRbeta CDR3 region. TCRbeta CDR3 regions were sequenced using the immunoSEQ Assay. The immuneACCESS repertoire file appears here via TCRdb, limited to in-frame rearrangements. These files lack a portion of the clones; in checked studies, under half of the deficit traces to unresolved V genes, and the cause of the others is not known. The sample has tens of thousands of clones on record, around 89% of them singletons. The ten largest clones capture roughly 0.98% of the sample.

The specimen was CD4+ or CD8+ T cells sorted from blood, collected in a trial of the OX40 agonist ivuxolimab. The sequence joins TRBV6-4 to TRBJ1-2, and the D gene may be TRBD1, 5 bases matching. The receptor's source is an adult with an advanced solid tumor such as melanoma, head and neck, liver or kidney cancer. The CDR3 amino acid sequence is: CASSDSGDARYTF. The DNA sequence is TGTGCCAGCAGTGACTCGGGGGATGCTCGCTACACCTTC.